The sequence of this TCR beta chain was determined in a study of neurological immune-mediated disorders. Overall study findings and caveats: HTLV-1-associated myelopathy showed the most TCR clonal expansion; multiple sclerosis the least, below healthy controls.

The cDNA was generated by 5'RACE with 10-nucleotide random UMIs. TCRdb called the 5' RACE reads again in MiXCR, with one record for every CDR3 protein. The repertoire consists of 20,000 to 30,000 distinct CDR3 sequences, with roughly an eighth occurring once and the leading ten covering 16%. This clonotype was picked up many times. What it binds is not known. V lost 0 bases to trimming and J lost 4 bases, with 14 bases between them. The CDR3 covers 16 residues. The germline V gene encodes CDR1 LNHNV and CDR2 YYDKDF (reference sequence). This rearrangement joins TRBV15 to TRBJ2-3, with D maybe TRBD1 (5 bases). This receptor was identified in a woman aged 35 to 49 with HTLV-1-associated myelopathy (HAM/TSP). The sequenced sample was PBMCs. CDR3 DNA sequence: TGTGCCACCAGCAGAGATCAAGGGGCCGGGTCAGATACGCAGTATTTT. Amino acids: CATSRDQGAGSDTQYF.